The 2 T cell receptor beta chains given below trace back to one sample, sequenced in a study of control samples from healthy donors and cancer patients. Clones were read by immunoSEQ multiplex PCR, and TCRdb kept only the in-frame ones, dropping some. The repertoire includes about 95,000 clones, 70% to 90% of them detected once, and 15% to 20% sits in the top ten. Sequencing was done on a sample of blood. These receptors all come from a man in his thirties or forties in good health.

CDR3 coding DNA: TGTGCCAGCAGGACAGCGGCCGAAGATACGCAGTATTTT. It yields the protein CASRTAAEDTQYF. The chain has TRBV6-5 and TRBJ2-3; D tentatively fits TRBD1 or TRBD2 (5 bases each). This CDR3 contains 13 residues. Germline-derived CDR1 and CDR2 are MNHEY and SVGAGI. Trimming removed 6 bases at V and 5 bases at J, with 12 bases between.

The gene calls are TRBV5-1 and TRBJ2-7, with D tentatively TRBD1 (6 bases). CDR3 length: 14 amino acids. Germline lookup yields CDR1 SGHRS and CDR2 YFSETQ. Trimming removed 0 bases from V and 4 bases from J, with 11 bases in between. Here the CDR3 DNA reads TGCGCCAGCAGCTTGGTCGGACAGCAATACGAGCAGTACTTC. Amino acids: CASSLVGQQYEQYF.